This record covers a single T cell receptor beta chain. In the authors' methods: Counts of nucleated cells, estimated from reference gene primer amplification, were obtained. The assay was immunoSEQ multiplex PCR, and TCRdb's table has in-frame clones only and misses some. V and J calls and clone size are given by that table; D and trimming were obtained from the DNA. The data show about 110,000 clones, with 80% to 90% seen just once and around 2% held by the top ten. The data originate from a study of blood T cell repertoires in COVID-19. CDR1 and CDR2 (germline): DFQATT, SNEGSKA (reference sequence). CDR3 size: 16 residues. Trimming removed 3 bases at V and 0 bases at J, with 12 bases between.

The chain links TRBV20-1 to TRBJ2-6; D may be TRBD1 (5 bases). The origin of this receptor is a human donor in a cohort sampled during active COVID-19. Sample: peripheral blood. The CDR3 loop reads CSASVRVTSGANVLTF. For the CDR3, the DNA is TGCAGTGCTAGTGTCAGGGTAACCTCTGGGGCCAACGTCCTGACTTTC.